These 20 T cell receptor beta chains originate from one sample sequenced in a study of blood T cell repertoires in COVID-19. Repertoires were generated with immunoSEQ multiplex PCR, while TCRdb's copy carries only in-frame clones and drops some. The data contain 200,000 or so clones, 65% to 90% of them singletons. The sequencing input was PBMCs or T cells enriched from blood (not recorded which). The receptors come from a woman between 35 and 50 years old with acute COVID-19.

This chain links TRBV12-3 or TRBV12-4 with TRBJ1-5; unclear D gene. V lost 7 bases and J 5 bases, leaving 12 bases between the germline ends. The CDR3 is 13 residues long. CDR3 DNA sequence: TGTGCCAGCACCATAACCGGGGATCAGCCCCAGCATTTT. It is translated as CASTITGDQPQHF.

A single count supports this clone. J is TRBJ2-7 and V is TRBV28, with D tentatively TRBD2 (5 bases). This CDR3 contains 15 residues. Germline CDR1 is MDHEN and CDR2 is SYDVKM. V was pared by 5 bases and J by 4 bases, with 18 bases between. The CDR3 region has the DNA TGTGCCAGCAGTCTATCTACAGCCGGGATTTACGAGCAGTACTTC. Its protein is CASSLSTAGIYEQYF.

This chain connects TRBV19 to TRBJ1-3; TRBD1 matches at 11 bases. The CDR3 has 13 residues. The J segment lost 8 bases and the V segment lost 3 bases, leaving 0 bases of the junction unmatched. In germline, CDR1 is LNHDA, CDR2 SQIVND (reference sequence). Here the CDR3 reads CASSMGQGDTIYF. The CDR3 bases are TGTGCCAGTAGTATGGGACAGGGGGACACCATATATTTT.

V usage is TRBV2 and J usage is TRBJ1-5; D might be TRBD1 (6 bases). CDR1 is SNHLY, CDR2 FYNNEI, per germline. This CDR3 spans 15 amino acids. Trimming removed 0 bases from V and 7 bases from J, with 13 bases in between. CDR3 DNA sequence: TGTGCCAGCAGTGAAGCATCTGGCAGGGGACAGCCCCAGCATTTT. Translated: CASSEASGRGQPQHF. Complete variable domain (other parts from reference TRBV2 and TRBJ1-5): EPEVTQTPSHQVTQMGQEVILRCVPISNHLYFYWYRQILGQKVEFLVSFYNNEISEKSEIFDDQFSVERPDGSNFTLKIRSTKLEDSAMYFCASSEASGRGQPQHFGDGTRLSIL.

In this sample, this clone turned up once. The chain links TRBV5-1 to TRBJ2-7, with TRBD2 identical over 16 bases. Germline values: CDR1 SGHRS, CDR2 YFSETQ. The CDR3 is 16 amino acids. The junction had 10 bases not matched to a gene; V was cut back by 4 bases and J by 9 bases. The CDR3: CASSGTGTSGRAGQYF. The CDR3 bases are TGCGCCAGCAGCGGGACAGGGACTAGCGGGAGGGCCGGGCAGTACTTC.

This sequence joins TRBV6-2 or TRBV6-3 and TRBJ2-6; a weak D match, TRBD1 (6 bases). This CDR3 comprises 17 residues. Per germline, CDR1 MNHEY and CDR2 SVGEGT. Between the trimmed V and J ends, which lost 6 bases and 0 bases, there was a span of 15 bases. The CDR3 DNA is TGTGCCAGCAGCCCCAGGCCCAGGGGCTCTGGGGCCAACGTCCTGACTTTC. Translating it yields CASSPRPRGSGANVLTF.

V usage is TRBV28 and J usage is TRBJ2-1; TRBD2 aligns across 11 bases. The length of the CDR3 is 14 residues. Per the germline V gene, CDR1 is MDHEN and CDR2 is SYDVKM. V shed 2 bases, J shed 7 bases, and the junction held 1 base outside the gene matches. Written as DNA, the CDR3 is TGTGCCAGCAGTTTACGACTAGCGGGGAATGAGCAGTTCTTC. Protein product: CASSLRLAGNEQFF.

This clone was counted a single time. At one end the junction does not follow the germline gene, possibly because of a read error. The chain employs TRBV11-1 and TRBJ2-7, with D uncertain. Germline CDR1 is SGHAT and CDR2 is FQDESV (reference sequence). The length of the CDR3 is 11 residues. CDR3 DNA: TGTGCCAGCAGCTTATCCTTCGAGCAGTACTTC. It codes for CASSLSFEQYF.

The chain joins TRBV28 to TRBJ2-2; weak D call: TRBD2 (6 bases). The CDR3 is 18 amino acids. CDR1 and CDR2 from the germline V gene are MDHEN and SYDVKM. Trimming took 6 bases from V and 0 from J, leaving 20 bases between them. CDR3 nucleotide sequence: TGTGCCAGCAGCATCCCGGGACTTCTTAACTCGAACACCGGGGAGCTGTTTTTT. Translated, it gives CASSIPGLLNSNTGELFF.

Ten or more counts support this clone. The genes are TRBV2 and TRBJ1-2; D uncertain. CDR1 and CDR2 (germline): SNHLY, FYNNEI. This CDR3 has 13 amino acids. Trimming removed 6 bases from V and 7 bases from J, with 15 bases in between. CDR3 DNA sequence: TGTGCCAGCAGCGCCGGGGTACGGGCTGGCTACACCTTC. Encoded protein: CASSAGVRAGYTF.

The CDR3 reads CASSWAGQSNQPQHF. Written as DNA, the CDR3 is TGTGCCAGCAGTTGGGCAGGCCAGAGCAATCAGCCCCAGCATTTT. This sequence joins TRBV28 and TRBJ1-5; D remains ambiguous. V was shortened by 4 bases and J by 1 base, with 11 bases between the two germline ends. The CDR3 is made up of 15 amino acids. Germline values: CDR1 MDHEN, CDR2 SYDVKM.

The V and J genes are TRBV27 and TRBJ1-1; a weak D match, TRBD1 (6 bases). The germline V gene has CDR1 MNHEY and CDR2 SMNVEV (reference sequence). The CDR3 consists of 14 residues. Trimming pared 6 bases from V and 1 base from J, leaving 12 bases between. The CDR3 loop is CASSIGQTNTEAFF. As DNA, the CDR3 is TGTGCCAGCAGCATCGGACAGACGAACACTGAAGCTTTCTTT.

The genes are TRBV27 and TRBJ1-2; 9 bases agree with TRBD1. The ends lost 4 bases at V and 5 bases at J; junction bases unmatched: 5. This CDR3 region has 14 residues. Germline assignment: CDR1 MNHEY and CDR2 SMNVEV (reference sequence). The CDR3 is CASSWGQGGYGYTF. CDR3 nucleotide sequence: TGTGCCAGCAGTTGGGGACAGGGTGGGTATGGCTACACCTTC.

The chain uses TRBV20-1 and TRBJ1-6; D is unclear. The CDR3 is made up of 18 amino acids. Trimming took off 3 bases at V and 7 bases at J, with 25 bases between the two ends. Germline-derived CDR1 and CDR2 are DFQATT and SNEGSKA (reference sequence). The CDR3 DNA follows: TGCAGTGCTAGTAACCAAATGACCGGGAAGTGGCTCAATTCACCCCTCCACTTT. It encodes CSASNQMTGKWLNSPLHF.

The CDR3 region has the DNA TGTGCCAGCAGCCAAGAGTACTCGGTTCTCACTGAAGCTTTCTTT. Translation gives CASSQEYSVLTEAFF. V and J are TRBV14 and TRBJ1-1; unclear D gene. Trimming shortened V by 0 bases and J by 4 bases, and 12 bases separated the two germline ends. The CDR3 spans 15 residues. Germline V gene lookup returns CDR1 SGHDN and CDR2 FVKESK.

As DNA, the CDR3 is TGTGCCAGTAGTATACAGGGACAGGGGGGTGAGCAGTTCTTC. Translation: CASSIQGQGGEQFF. The V gene is TRBV19, the J gene TRBJ2-1, with TRBD1 matching over 11 bases. The V and J ends lost 2 bases and 9 bases, in that order; junction bases with no gene match: 3. Germline CDR1 and CDR2: LNHDA and SQIVND (reference sequence). The CDR3 sequence is 14 residues long.

The CDR3 is CASASFRDTPGEQYF. In nucleotides, the CDR3 is TGTGCCAGCGCATCCTTCCGGGACACCCCGGGCGAGCAGTACTTC. The chain carries TRBV27 and TRBJ2-7; possible D gene TRBD1, 6 bases. This CDR3 has 15 amino acids. Trimming stripped 8 bases from V and 6 bases from J, with 23 bases between. Germline CDR1 and CDR2: MNHEY and SMNVEV (reference sequence).

The rearrangement uses TRBV29-1 and TRBJ2-2; D ambiguous. V lost 5 bases, J lost 5 bases, and 12 bases lay in between. Per germline, CDR1 SQVTM and CDR2 ANQGSEA. CDR3 size: 13 residues. The CDR3 is CSVTMVRTGELFF. CDR3 coding DNA: TGCAGCGTTACTATGGTGAGGACCGGGGAGCTGTTTTTT.

The CDR3 coding sequence is TGTGCCAGCAGGCCGGACTCCCAAAACCTCCCCGGGGAGCTGTTTTTT. This sequence encodes CASRPDSQNLPGELFF. The chain joins TRBV25-1 to TRBJ2-2, with D possibly matching TRBD2 (5 bases). Trimming removed 6 bases at V and 6 bases at J, with 20 bases between. Germline CDR1 reads MGHDK; CDR2 reads SYGVNS. There are 16 residues in the CDR3.

V is TRBV3-1 (or the pseudogene TRBV3-2) and J is TRBJ1-6, with D unclear. The V gene lost 3 bases and the J gene lost 7 bases, with 13 bases spanning the gap. The length of the CDR3 is 15 residues. CDR1 is LGHDT, CDR2 YNNKEL, per germline (reference sequence). CDR3 nucleotides: TGTGCCAGCAGCCAGTACGATCGAAGCAATTCACCCCTCCACTTT. Its protein is CASSQYDRSNSPLHF.